One sample yielded the 28 T cell receptor beta chains listed below, sequenced in a study of T-cell memory formation after mild COVID-19. A single record per CDR3 protein comes from TCRdb applying MiXCR to the 5' RACE reads. The top ten clones hold around an eighth of a sample with approximately 450,000 distinct CDR3 sequences, approximately 18% of them seen once. The material sequenced was PBMCs or a T cell subset sorted from them (not recorded which). The receptors shown here come from an adult woman who had mild COVID-19 (a few samples of this study predate the infection). Cell type and time point are not known.

As concerns this clonotype: At one boundary the junction diverges from the germline segment, which might be a read error. The chain couples TRBV20-1 to TRBJ2-1; perhaps TRBD1 as D (6 bases). Germline lookup yields CDR1 DFQATT and CDR2 SNEGSKA (reference sequence). CDR3 length: 12 residues. The CDR3 DNA sequence: TGCAGTGCTAACCCGGGGACAAACAGGTGGCTCTTC. Its protein product is CSANPGTNRWLF.

In its sample, this clonotype was seen once. One junction end disagrees with the germline gene, perhaps due to a read error. The gene calls are TRBV4-1 and TRBJ1-2, with 7 bases lining up with TRBD1. The CDR3 is made up of 17 amino acids. The V gene's germline CDR1 is MGHRA and CDR2 YSYEKL. The CDR3 bases are TGCGCAAGCAGCCAAGGATACAGGGGCAGGAATAACTATGGCTACACCTTC. As protein: CASSQGYRGRNNYGYTF.

At least ten counts were recorded for this clonotype. V usage is TRBV20-1 and J usage is TRBJ1-1, with D possibly being TRBD1 (6 bases). The CDR3 covers 15 residues. V lost 3 bases to trimming and J lost 2 bases, with 16 bases between them. Germline V gene lookup returns CDR1 DFQATT and CDR2 SNEGSKA (reference sequence). CDR3 in amino acids: CSASNPGQGNTEAFF. CDR3 sequence (DNA): TGCAGTGCTAGCAACCCGGGACAAGGCAACACTGAAGCTTTCTTT.

This chain connects TRBV7-6 to TRBJ2-1; 10 bases line up with TRBD2. The CDR3 is 13 residues long. V was clipped by 6 bases and J by 9 bases; unmatched bases: 5. CDR1 and CDR2 from the germline V gene are SGHVS and FNYEAQ. CDR3 bases: TGTGCCAGCAGTCCTAGCGGGAGCAGTGAGCAGTTCTTC. Encoded protein: CASSPSGSSEQFF.

This clonotype appeared a few times. CDR3 sequence reads: CASSQDVTQGASGRAYSYNEQFF. CDR3 DNA: TGTGCCAGCAGCCAAGACGTTACCCAGGGGGCTAGCGGGAGGGCATACTCCTACAATGAGCAGTTCTTC. This chain links TRBV14 with TRBJ2-1; TRBD2 matches at 12 bases. This CDR3 is built from 23 residues. The V segment lost 0 bases and the J segment 0 bases; nucleotides outside the gene matches: 18. CDR1 is SGHDN, CDR2 FVKESK, per germline.

The genes are TRBV7-9 and TRBJ2-7; D tentatively fits TRBD1 or TRBD2 (6 bases each). Germline CDR1 SEHNR, CDR2 FQNEAQ (reference sequence). CDR3 length: 15 residues. Trimming cost V 5 bases and J 2 bases, with 16 bases left between them. In DNA form, the CDR3 reads TGTGCCAGCAGCCCCAAGGGGGGCAGACCCTACGAGCAGTACTTC. This codes for CASSPKGGRPYEQYF.

This chain uses TRBV6-5 with TRBJ2-7; D unresolved. This CDR3 region has 12 residues. The V gene lost 4 bases and the J gene lost 2 bases, with 6 bases spanning the gap. CDR1 is MNHEY and CDR2 is SVGAGI in the germline V gene. DNA of the CDR3: TGTGCCAGCAGTTCCCTGGCCTACGAGCAGTACTTC. Protein product: CASSSLAYEQYF.

This sequence joins TRBV20-1 and TRBJ2-3; no reliable D call. The CDR3 length is 14 residues. Germline V gene lookup returns CDR1 DFQATT and CDR2 SNEGSKA (reference sequence). Deletions cut 1 base from V and 5 bases from J, with 13 bases between. The CDR3 DNA follows: TGCAGTGCTAGAGGGGGTATGGCCGTAGATACGCAGTATTTT. This sequence encodes CSARGGMAVDTQYF.

This clonotype has ten or more counts. V usage is TRBV5-1 and J usage is TRBJ2-3, with D uncertain. The length of the CDR3 is 18 residues. The V end was cut by 1 base, the J end by 0 bases, with 18 bases between. Germline CDR1 and CDR2: SGHRS and YFSETQ. This chain's CDR3 is CASSLTPRGYGSTDTQYF. The CDR3 region has the DNA TGCGCCAGCAGCTTGACCCCCCGCGGATACGGTAGCACAGATACGCAGTATTTT.

The chain uses TRBV24-1 and TRBJ2-5, with D possibly being TRBD1 (6 bases). V shed 2 bases and J shed 0 bases, with 6 bases lying between them. The CDR3 sequence is 14 residues long. Per the germline V gene, CDR1 is KGHDR and CDR2 is SFDVKD. CDR3 sequence reads: CATSDWDNQETQYF. The CDR3 DNA reads TGTGCCACCAGTGATTGGGACAACCAAGAGACCCAGTACTTC.

This clonotype was counted between two and nine times. V usage is TRBV18 and J usage is TRBJ2-7, with D possibly TRBD1 on 5 matching bases. Trimming shortened V by 1 base and J by 7 bases, and 14 bases separated the two germline ends. Germline-derived CDR1 and CDR2 are KGHSH and LQKENI. The CDR3 loop spans 14 amino acids. CDR3 protein: CASSPQDTRPEQYF. The DNA for the CDR3 is TGTGCCAGCTCACCACAGGACACAAGGCCGGAGCAGTACTTC. Looking up the rest from reference TRBV18 and TRBJ2-7 gives the full variable domain: NAGVMQNPRHLVRRRGQEARLRCSPMKGHSHVYWYRQLPEEGLKFMVYLQKENIIDESGMPKERFSAEFPKEGPSILRIQQVVRGDSAAYFCASSPQDTRPEQYFGPGTRLTVT.

This clonotype was seen a few times. This chain connects TRBV2 to TRBJ2-5; unclear D gene. Trimming removed 4 bases at V and 4 bases at J, with 4 bases between. Germline lookup yields CDR1 SNHLY and CDR2 FYNNEI. The CDR3 sequence is 11 residues long. DNA for the CDR3: TGTGCCAGCAGTGTGTTAGAGACCCAGTACTTC. Encoded protein: CASSVLETQYF.

The CDR3 DNA is TGTGCCAGCTGGGAGTTGAACCAAGAGACCCAGTACTTC. It yields the protein CASWELNQETQYF. The gene calls are TRBV6-6 and TRBJ2-5; a weak D match, TRBD2 (5 bases). V was cut by 8 bases and J by 0 bases, with 10 bases left in between. The germline gives CDR1 MNHNY, CDR2 SVGAGI (reference sequence). The CDR3 spans 13 residues.

V gene TRBV20-1 combines with J gene TRBJ1-4; D remains unclear. The V and J ends lost 2 bases and 0 bases respectively, with 22 bases between them. This CDR3 comprises 19 residues. Germline V gives CDR1 DFQATT, CDR2 SNEGSKA (reference sequence). CDR3 bases: TGCAGTGCTAGAAGCACACCGCGGCCAGGCCTTGCAACTAATGAAAAACTGTTTTTT. Translation: CSARSTPRPGLATNEKLFF.

The chain combines TRBV11-2 with TRBJ2-5; TRBD1 matches 8 bases. Germline V CDR1 and CDR2: SGHAT, FQNNGV. V lost 6 bases to trimming and J lost 5 bases; unmatched junction nucleotides: 8. The CDR3 loop spans 14 amino acids. CDR3 nucleotide sequence: TGTGCCAGCAGTTACGGACAGGGTTGGGAGACCCAGTACTTC. This encodes CASSYGQGWETQYF. Drawing the rest from reference TRBV11-2 and TRBJ2-5, the complete variable domain is EAGVAQSPRYKIIEKRQSVAFWCNPISGHATLYWYQQILGQGPKLLIQFQNNGVVDDSQLPKDRFSAERLKGVDSTLKIQPAKLEDSAVYLCASSYGQGWETQYFGPGTRLLVL.

Only a few counts were recorded for this clonotype. CDR3 loop: CASSFIRSTEAFF. CDR3 nucleotides: TGTGCCAGCAGTTTCATACGGTCCACTGAAGCTTTCTTT. The rearrangement uses TRBV27 and TRBJ1-1; D gene uncertain. Germline V gives CDR1 MNHEY, CDR2 SMNVEV (reference sequence). This CDR3 comprises 13 residues. Trimming left V 3 bases short and J 4 bases short, with 9 bases between.

The chain employs TRBV12-3 or TRBV12-4 and TRBJ2-5; D gene ambiguous. This CDR3 is built from 14 residues. Trimming shortened V by 0 bases and J by 0 bases, and 5 bases separated the two germline ends. Written as DNA, the CDR3 is TGTGCCAGCAGTTTAGCGCAGTACCAAGAGACCCAGTACTTC. Residues: CASSLAQYQETQYF.

The rearrangement joins TRBV20-1 to TRBJ1-2; possible D gene TRBD1, 6 bases. V was shortened by 3 bases and J by 2 bases, with 19 bases between the two germline ends. The V gene's germline CDR1 is DFQATT and CDR2 SNEGSKA (reference sequence). The CDR3 totals 16 residues. In nucleotides, the CDR3 is TGCAGTGCTAGTACGGGGGGGCGAGTAAGGAACTATGGCTACACCTTC. As protein: CSASTGGRVRNYGYTF.

This clonotype was seen more than once but under ten times. The V and J genes are TRBV25-1 and TRBJ2-3; D unresolved. The CDR3 is 12 residues long. The V end was cut by 4 bases, the J end by 8 bases, with 10 bases between. The germline V gene has CDR1 MGHDK and CDR2 SYGVNS. CDR3 residues: CASSAGLSTQYF. The DNA of the CDR3 is TGTGCCAGCAGTGCAGGCTTAAGTACGCAGTATTTT.

The sample holds a few counts of this clonotype. This chain connects TRBV15 to TRBJ1-2, with D perhaps matching TRBD1 (5 bases). Looked up from germline, CDR1 is LNHNV and CDR2 is YYDKDF (reference sequence). V was cut by 1 base and J by 8 bases, with 23 bases left in between. CDR3 length: 17 amino acids. CDR3 loop: CATSRGLAVGPGGGYTF. CDR3 coding DNA: TGTGCCACCAGCAGAGGGTTGGCAGTGGGACCGGGGGGAGGCTACACCTTC.

In its sample, this clonotype was seen a few times. CDR3 nucleotides: TGTGCCAGCAGCCAAAGTCCAGGGGGAAACACCATATATTTT. Translating gives CASSQSPGGNTIYF. This chain uses TRBV7-6 with TRBJ1-3; D is possibly TRBD1 (5 bases). Trimming took 5 bases from V and 4 from J, leaving 12 bases between them. The CDR3 consists of 14 residues. Per the germline V gene, CDR1 is SGHVS and CDR2 is FNYEAQ.

A few counts support this clonotype. The chain has TRBV7-3 and TRBJ2-1; maybe TRBD2 (6 bases). Trimming took off 1 base at V and 7 bases at J, with 14 bases between the two ends. There are 15 residues in the CDR3. CDR1 and CDR2 (germline): SGHTA, FQGTGA. This CDR3 reads CASSLNGRGENEQFF. The CDR3 nucleotides read TGTGCCAGCAGCTTAAATGGCCGCGGGGAAAATGAGCAGTTCTTC.

This clonotype was counted a few times. The V and J genes are TRBV5-1 and TRBJ2-5; 13 nucleotides align to TRBD2. The germline CDR1 and CDR2 sequences are SGHRS and YFSETQ. The CDR3 contains 15 residues. V was clipped by 3 bases and J by 3 bases; unmatched bases: 2. The DNA of the CDR3 is TGCGCCAGCAGCTCCGGGACTAGCGGGGAAGAGACCCAGTACTTC. Translation gives CASSSGTSGEETQYF. The variable domain in full, completed from reference TRBV5-1 and TRBJ2-5, reads KAGVTQTPRYLIKTRGQQVTLSCSPISGHRSVSWYQQTPGQGLQFLFEYFSETQRNKGNFPGRFSGRQFSNSRSEMNVSTLELGDSALYLCASSSGTSGEETQYFGPGTRLLVL.

This clonotype has only a few counts. The chain combines TRBV20-1 with TRBJ2-1, with TRBD2 matching 14 bases. Germline CDR1 reads DFQATT; CDR2 reads SNEGSKA (reference sequence). The CDR3 has 14 amino acids. V dropped 5 bases and J dropped 8; count of bases not matched to a gene: 5. The CDR3: CSALRLAGGDEQFF. CDR3 bases: TGCAGTGCTTTGCGACTAGCGGGGGGGGATGAGCAGTTCTTC.

This clonotype was seen ten or more times. The chain couples TRBV5-1 to TRBJ2-7; 8 positions agree with TRBD1. In germline, CDR1 is SGHRS, CDR2 YFSETQ. V trimming: 0 bases; J trimming: 3 bases; junction bases outside the gene matches: 2. The CDR3 length is 14 residues. This CDR3 is CASSLEQGGYEQYF. The CDR3 DNA is TGCGCCAGCAGCTTGGAACAGGGGGGCTACGAGCAGTACTTC. Variable domain in full (rest from reference TRBV5-1 and TRBJ2-7): KAGVTQTPRYLIKTRGQQVTLSCSPISGHRSVSWYQQTPGQGLQFLFEYFSETQRNKGNFPGRFSGRQFSNSRSEMNVSTLELGDSALYLCASSLEQGGYEQYFGPGTRLTVT.

The genes are TRBV30 and TRBJ2-2, with D hard to call. Trimming removed 7 bases at V and 3 bases at J, with 3 bases between. CDR3 size: 10 residues. Germline V gene data show CDR1 as GTSNPN and CDR2 as SVGIG (reference sequence). This CDR3 is CALHTGELFF. Here the CDR3 DNA reads TGTGCCTTACACACCGGGGAGCTGTTTTTT.

The table lists this clonotype with a few counts. This sequence joins TRBV12-3 or TRBV12-4 and TRBJ2-3; TRBD2 aligns across 8 bases. V shed 3 bases and J 2 bases; nucleotides not matched to a gene: 7. This CDR3 region has 16 residues. The CDR3 loop is CASSFVWRGDTDTQYF. In DNA form, the CDR3 reads TGTGCCAGCAGTTTCGTCTGGCGGGGGGACACAGATACGCAGTATTTT.

This clonotype was observed a handful of times. V and J are TRBV7-8 and TRBJ2-7; tentatively, D is TRBD1 or TRBD2 (5 bases each). This CDR3 has 20 amino acids. V was shortened by 6 bases and J by 3 bases, with 33 bases between the two germline ends. CDR1 and CDR2 (germline): SGHVS, FQNEAQ. The CDR3 is CASSYDPEGELRESYYEQYF. The CDR3 coding sequence is TGTGCCAGCAGTTATGACCCCGAGGGTGAGCTCAGGGAGAGCTACTACGAGCAGTACTTC.